One and the same sample provided the 5 T cell receptor beta chains below, sequenced in a study of CD4 T cells in relation to SARS-CoV-2 and coronaviruses. Their specific antigens are unknown. Data came from immunoSEQ multiplex PCR; TCRdb stores just in-frame clones and leaves some out. The data show approximately 30,000 clones, 74% seen once. Unexposed donor CD4+ T cells date from about 2011-2018, before the COVID-19 pandemic. The cells were cultured for around ten days before CD4+ T cells were isolated. Material: CD4+ T cells from PBMCs, cultured in vitro. These receptors were collected from a human donor in good health.

This rearrangement joins TRBV10-3 to TRBJ1-3, with TRBD1 matching 9 bases. The CDR3 consists of 14 residues. Trimming cost V 4 bases and J 2 bases; bases outside gene matches: 0. In germline, CDR1 is ENHRY, CDR2 SYGVKD. The CDR3 nucleotides are TGTGCCATCAGTGGACAGGGGGCTGGAAACACCATATATTTT. Translating it yields CAISGQGAGNTIYF.

The chain uses TRBV5-1 and TRBJ2-1, with D maybe TRBD2 (7 bases). CDR1 SGHRS and CDR2 YFSETQ come from the germline V gene. The V end was cut by 7 bases, the J end by 10 bases, with 21 bases between. The length of the CDR3 is 14 residues. Here the CDR3 DNA reads TGCGCCAGCCGGAACGGGGGGCCGTCCCGCGAGCAGTTCTTC. Translation: CASRNGGPSREQFF.

The V call is TRBV2, the J call TRBJ2-7; 7 positions agree with TRBD2. The CDR3 sequence is 15 residues long. Germline V gene data show CDR1 as SNHLY and CDR2 as FYNNEI. V lost 0 bases, J lost 1 base, and 3 bases stayed unmatched. For the CDR3, the DNA is TGTGCCAGCAGTGAAGCTAGCGGGCAGTCCTACGAGCAGTACTTC. Translating it yields CASSEASGQSYEQYF.

The chain is built from TRBV7-2 and TRBJ2-1; tentatively, D is TRBD1 (6 bases). The CDR3 spans 15 residues. Per germline, CDR1 SGHTA and CDR2 FQGNSA. Between the trimmed V and J ends, which lost 5 bases and 6 bases, there was a span of 17 bases. The CDR3 region has the DNA TGTGCCAGCAGCACACAGGGTAGCCGGTTCAATGAGCAGTTCTTC. This codes for CASSTQGSRFNEQFF.

The DNA of the CDR3 is TGTGCCAGCAGTAACCAAGAGACCCAGTACTTC. Translating gives CASSNQETQYF. The chain carries TRBV6-2 or TRBV6-3 and TRBJ2-5; D not certain. V lost 5 bases, J lost 0 bases, and 1 base lay in between. CDR1 MNHEY and CDR2 SVGEGT come from the germline V gene. This CDR3 is 11 amino acids long.